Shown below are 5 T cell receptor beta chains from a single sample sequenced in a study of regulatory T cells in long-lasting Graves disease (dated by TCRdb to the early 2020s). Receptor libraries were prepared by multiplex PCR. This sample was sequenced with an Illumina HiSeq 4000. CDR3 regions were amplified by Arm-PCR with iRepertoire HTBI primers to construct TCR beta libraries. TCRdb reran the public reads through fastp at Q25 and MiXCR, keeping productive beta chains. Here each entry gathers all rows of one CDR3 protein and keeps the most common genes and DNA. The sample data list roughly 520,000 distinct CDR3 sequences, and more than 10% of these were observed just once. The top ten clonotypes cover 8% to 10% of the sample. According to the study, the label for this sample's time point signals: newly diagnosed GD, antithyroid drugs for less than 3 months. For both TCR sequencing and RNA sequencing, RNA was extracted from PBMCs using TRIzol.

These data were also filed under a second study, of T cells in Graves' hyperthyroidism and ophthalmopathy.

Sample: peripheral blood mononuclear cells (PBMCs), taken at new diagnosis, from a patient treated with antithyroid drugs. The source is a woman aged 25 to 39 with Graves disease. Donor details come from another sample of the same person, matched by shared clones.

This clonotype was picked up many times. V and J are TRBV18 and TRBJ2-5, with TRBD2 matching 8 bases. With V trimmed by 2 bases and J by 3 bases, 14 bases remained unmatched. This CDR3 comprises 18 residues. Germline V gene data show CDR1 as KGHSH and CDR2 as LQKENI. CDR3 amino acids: CASSPFPSGLSNEETQYF. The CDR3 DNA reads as TGTGCCAGCTCACCATTCCCTAGCGGGTTGTCGAACGAAGAGACCCAGTACTTC.

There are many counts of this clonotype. CDR3 loop: CASSPPTEPNTEAFF. The CDR3 DNA reads as TGTGCCAGCTCACCCCCCACAGAACCGAACACTGAAGCTTTCTTT. V is TRBV18 and J is TRBJ1-1; D unclear. The length of the CDR3 is 15 residues. Germline lookup yields CDR1 KGHSH and CDR2 LQKENI. V lost 3 bases to trimming and J lost 1 base, with 12 bases between them. Supplemented by reference TRBV18 and TRBJ1-1, the full variable domain reads NAGVMQNPRHLVRRRGQEARLRCSPMKGHSHVYWYRQLPEEGLKFMVYLQKENIIDESGMPKERFSAEFPKEGPSILRIQQVVRGDSAAYFCASSPPTEPNTEAFFGQGTRLTVV.

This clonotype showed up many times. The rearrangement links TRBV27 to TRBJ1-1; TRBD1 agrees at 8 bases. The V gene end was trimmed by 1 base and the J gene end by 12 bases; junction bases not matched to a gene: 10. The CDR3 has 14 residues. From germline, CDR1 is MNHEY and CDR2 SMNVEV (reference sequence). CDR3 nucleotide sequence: TGTGCCAGCAGTTTATGGTCAGGGGGCGCCGGGACTTTCTTT. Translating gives CASSLWSGGAGTFF.

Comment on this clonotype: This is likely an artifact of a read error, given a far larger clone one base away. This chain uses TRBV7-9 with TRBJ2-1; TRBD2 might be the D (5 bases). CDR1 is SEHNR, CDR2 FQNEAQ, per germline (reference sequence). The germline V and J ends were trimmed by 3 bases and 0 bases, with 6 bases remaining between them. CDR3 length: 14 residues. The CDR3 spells CASSFTSSYNEQFF. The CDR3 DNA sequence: TGTGCCAGCAGCTTCACTAGCTCCTACAATGAGCAGTTCTTC. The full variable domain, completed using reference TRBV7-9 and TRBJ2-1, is DTGVSQNPRHKITKRGQNVTFRCDPISEHNRLYWYRQTLGQGPEFLTYFQNEAQLEKSRLLSDRFSAERPKGSFSTLEIQRTEQGDSAMYLCASSFTSSYNEQFFGPGTRLTVL.

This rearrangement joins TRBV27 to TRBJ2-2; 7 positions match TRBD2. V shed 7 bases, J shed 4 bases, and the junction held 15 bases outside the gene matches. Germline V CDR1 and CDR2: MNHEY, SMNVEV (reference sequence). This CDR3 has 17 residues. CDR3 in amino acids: CASTPLGERGITGELFF. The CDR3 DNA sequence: TGTGCCAGCACTCCCCTAGGCGAGCGGGGAATCACCGGGGAGCTGTTTTTT.